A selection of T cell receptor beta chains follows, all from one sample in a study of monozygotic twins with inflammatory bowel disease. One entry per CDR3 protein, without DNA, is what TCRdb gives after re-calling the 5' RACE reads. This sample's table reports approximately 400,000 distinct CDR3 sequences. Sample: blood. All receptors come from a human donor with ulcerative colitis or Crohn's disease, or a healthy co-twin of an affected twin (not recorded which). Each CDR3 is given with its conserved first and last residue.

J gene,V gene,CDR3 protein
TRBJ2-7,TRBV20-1,CSAFQGREQYF
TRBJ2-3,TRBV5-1,CASRILAGGKQYF
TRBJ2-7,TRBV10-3,CAISEKGGLASYEQYF
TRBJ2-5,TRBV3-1,CASTPRAPGTQYF
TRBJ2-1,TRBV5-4,CASSTGGGSYNEQFF
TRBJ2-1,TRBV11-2,CASILAGFNEQFF
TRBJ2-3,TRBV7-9,CASSSGVGDTDTQYF
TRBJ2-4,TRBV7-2,CASSTGLGNIQYF
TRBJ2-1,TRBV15,CATSRDLRPSGGDKGNEQFF
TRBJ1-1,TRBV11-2,CASSKYTEAFF
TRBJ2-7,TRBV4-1,CASSQDKAVSYEQYF